Presented here are 26 T cell receptor beta chains from one specimen sequenced in a study of blood T cell repertoires in COVID-19. Profiling relied on immunoSEQ multiplex PCR, and the TCRdb table lists in-frame clones only, not all of them. This table has about 53,000 clones, approximately 84% appearing once. Sequencing was carried out using peripheral blood. The receptors come from a human donor in a cohort sampled during active COVID-19.

This clone was detected only a few times. The CDR3 is CASRRRTGSADSPLHF. The CDR3 DNA follows: TGTGCCAGTAGGCGACGAACCGGGTCGGCAGATTCACCCCTCCACTTT. The V and J genes are TRBV19 and TRBJ1-6; D is uncertain. The CDR3 is 16 amino acids. CDR1 and CDR2 (germline): LNHDA, SQIVND (reference sequence). Trimming pared 6 bases from V and 8 bases from J, leaving 20 bases between.

The genes are TRBV19 and TRBJ2-7; TRBD2 agrees at 8 bases. J gave up 5 bases and V 6 bases, and 12 bases lay outside the gene matches. Germline V gives CDR1 LNHDA, CDR2 SQIVND (reference sequence). The CDR3 sequence is 15 residues long. The CDR3 nucleotides read TGTGCCAGTAGCTCGAGTGCGCGGGGGGTGAACGAGCAGTACTTC. Encoded protein: CASSSSARGVNEQYF.

V and J are TRBV13 and TRBJ1-1, with D possibly TRBD1 on 5 matching bases. V was shortened by 5 bases and J by 2 bases, with 12 bases between the two germline ends. This CDR3 comprises 14 residues. CDR1 and CDR2 (germline): PRHDT, FYEKMQ (reference sequence). The CDR3 nucleotides read TGTGCCAGCAGCCGTAGAACAGGTAACACTGAAGCTTTCTTT. It specifies CASSRRTGNTEAFF.

The rearrangement uses TRBV18 and TRBJ1-2, with 7 nucleotides matching TRBD1. Trimming took 6 bases from V and 5 from J; bases not matched to a gene: 6. CDR3 length: 13 residues. The germline gives CDR1 KGHSH, CDR2 LQKENI. CDR3 region: CASSPAQGYGYTF. For the CDR3, the DNA is TGTGCCAGCTCCCCCGCACAGGGGTATGGCTACACCTTC.

This clone was found once. This chain joins TRBV2 and TRBJ2-2; 7 bases fit TRBD2. CDR1 and CDR2 from the germline V gene are SNHLY and FYNNEI. The CDR3 is 15 amino acids. J lost 3 bases, V lost 4 bases, and 5 bases had no gene match. CDR3 sequence: CASSVGGTYTGELFF. CDR3 nucleotides: TGTGCCAGCAGTGTGGGGGGGACCTACACCGGGGAGCTGTTTTTT.

The rearrangement uses TRBV18 and TRBJ2-1; 9 positions agree with TRBD1. Germline V lookup: CDR1 KGHSH, CDR2 LQKENI. The CDR3 is made up of 14 amino acids. V trimming: 2 bases; J trimming: 8 bases; junction bases outside the gene matches: 4. For the CDR3, the DNA is TGTGCCAGCTCACCAAATACAGGGGGCGATGAGCAGTTCTTC. Amino acid sequence: CASSPNTGGDEQFF.

CDR3 in DNA: TGTGCCAGCAGCAAAGGCCCCTTGATCCGTAGCGGACAAGAGACCCAGTACTTC. Protein: CASSKGPLIRSGQETQYF. This chain joins TRBV21-1 and TRBJ2-5; the table's D call, TRBD2, has no DNA check behind it. TRBV21-1 is a pseudogene locus. CDR3 length equals 18 residues.

This chain joins TRBV9 and TRBJ1-1, with 8 bases matching TRBD1. Trimming removed 0 bases from V and 1 base from J; junction bases left unmatched: 11. CDR1 is SGDLS and CDR2 is YYNGEE in the germline V gene. The CDR3 is 18 amino acids. The CDR3: CASSVVGQGAVGNTEAFF. The CDR3 bases are TGTGCCAGCAGCGTAGTCGGCCAGGGGGCGGTCGGGAACACTGAAGCTTTCTTT.

The chain carries TRBV3-1 (or the pseudogene TRBV3-2) and TRBJ1-4; no clear D gene. Looked up from germline, CDR1 is LGHDT and CDR2 is YNNKEL (reference sequence). V was trimmed by 1 base and J by 5 bases, leaving 11 bases between them. The CDR3 contains 15 residues. CDR3 loop: CASSQGRSGNEKLFF. CDR3 bases: TGTGCCAGCAGCCAAGGAAGGAGTGGCAATGAAAAACTGTTTTTT.

The V and J genes are TRBV30 and TRBJ2-7; possibly TRBD2 for D (6 bases). The germline V and J ends were trimmed by 4 bases and 0 bases, with 25 bases remaining between them. CDR1 is GTSNPN, CDR2 SVGIG, per germline (reference sequence). The CDR3 runs 18 residues. In DNA form, the CDR3 reads TGTGCCTGGACCCGCTTCGGCCTTTTGGGCGGGAACTCCTACGAGCAGTACTTC. It codes for CAWTRFGLLGGNSYEQYF.

The chain has TRBV3-1 (or the pseudogene TRBV3-2) and TRBJ2-5; the D gene is possibly TRBD2 (5 bases). Germline CDR1 and CDR2: LGHDT and YNNKEL (reference sequence). Trimming took 1 base from V and 0 from J, leaving 12 bases between them. The CDR3 is 16 amino acids. The CDR3: CASSQVRKRNQETQYF. The CDR3 DNA reads TGTGCCAGCAGCCAAGTACGCAAGCGGAACCAAGAGACCCAGTACTTC.

This clone has only a few counts. This chain links TRBV5-1 with TRBJ1-2; 9 bases are a match to TRBD1. This CDR3 is 16 amino acids long. The germline V gene encodes CDR1 SGHRS and CDR2 YFSETQ. Trimming cost V 0 bases and J 6 bases; bases outside gene matches: 9. The CDR3 coding sequence is TGCGCCAGCAGCTTGGCCGGGACAGGGAACTCGGATGGCTACACCTTC. It codes for CASSLAGTGNSDGYTF. The whole variable domain, remainder taken from reference TRBV5-1 and TRBJ1-2, is KAGVTQTPRYLIKTRGQQVTLSCSPISGHRSVSWYQQTPGQGLQFLFEYFSETQRNKGNFPGRFSGRQFSNSRSEMNVSTLELGDSALYLCASSLAGTGNSDGYTFGSGTRLTVV.

The rearrangement links TRBV5-4 to TRBJ1-2, with 8 nucleotides matching TRBD1. The CDR3 runs to 15 residues. Germline lookup yields CDR1 SGHNT and CDR2 YYREEE (reference sequence). Trimming removed 0 bases from V and 7 bases from J; junction bases left unmatched: 8. The CDR3 protein is CASSLEAGGAFGYTF. The CDR3 DNA follows: TGTGCCAGCAGCTTGGAAGCAGGGGGCGCGTTTGGCTACACCTTC.

Regarding this clone: A read error may explain this, as a much larger clone is one base away. The chain joins TRBV6-2 or TRBV6-3 to TRBJ2-7; no firm D call. The CDR3 consists of 12 residues. The V gene lost 4 bases and the J gene lost 0 bases, with 4 bases spanning the gap. Germline assignment: CDR1 MNHEY and CDR2 SVGEGT. DNA of the CDR3: TGTGCCAGCAGTTTCCTCTCCTACGAGCAGTACTTC. Translation: CASSFLSYEQYF.

The chain links TRBV10-2 to TRBJ2-7; TRBD1 matches at 8 bases. Germline CDR1 reads WSHSY; CDR2 reads SAAADI. The CDR3 runs to 13 residues. V lost 6 bases, J lost 5 bases, and 6 bases stayed unmatched. The CDR3 is CASRETGVHEQYF. CDR3 sequence (DNA): TGCGCCAGCAGGGAGACAGGGGTGCACGAGCAGTACTTC.

V gene TRBV6-5 combines with J gene TRBJ2-7, with D possibly matching TRBD1 (5 bases). Trimming took off 6 bases at V and 2 bases at J, with 11 bases between the two ends. This CDR3 has 13 residues. CDR1 is MNHEY and CDR2 is SVGAGI in the germline V gene. The CDR3 reads CASRADSPYEQYF. The CDR3, as DNA: TGTGCCAGCAGAGCCGACAGCCCCTACGAGCAGTACTTC.

The rearrangement uses TRBV5-5 and TRBJ2-7; D call uncertain. There are 13 residues in the CDR3. Trimming took off 0 bases at V and 2 bases at J, with 6 bases between the two ends. CDR1 is SGHKS and CDR2 is YYEKEE in the germline V gene (reference sequence). CDR3 bases: TGTGCCAGCAGCTTGGGGCCGACCTACGAGCAGTACTTC. Its protein is CASSLGPTYEQYF.

The genes are TRBV9 and TRBJ2-5, with TRBD2 matching over 9 bases. There are 15 residues in the CDR3. The V and J ends lost 4 bases and 5 bases, in that order; junction bases with no gene match: 9. CDR1 SGDLS and CDR2 YYNGEE come from the germline V gene. CDR3 coding DNA: TGTGCCAGCAGCCCGCCCGGGACTAGCCGTGAGACCCAGTACTTC. It specifies CASSPPGTSRETQYF.

Of note for this clone: The identical CDR3 is also encoded by other nucleotide sequences in the sample. The chain recombines TRBV5-4 with TRBJ2-1; 10 bases line up with TRBD1. The germline CDR1 and CDR2 sequences are SGHNT and YYREEE (reference sequence). The length of the CDR3 is 15 residues. V shed 0 bases and J 7 bases; nucleotides not matched to a gene: 4. CDR3 DNA: TGTGCCAGCAGCTTGGGGGGACAGGGGTTAAATGAGCAGTTCTTC. Translating it yields CASSLGGQGLNEQFF.

The V and J genes are TRBV7-9 and TRBJ2-2, with D uncertain. Deletions cut 3 bases from V and 0 bases from J, with 2 bases between. The CDR3 runs 13 residues. Germline values: CDR1 SEHNR, CDR2 FQNEAQ (reference sequence). In DNA form, the CDR3 reads TGTGCCAGCAGCTTCTCGAACACCGGGGAGCTGTTTTTT. This gives the protein CASSFSNTGELFF.

In its sample, this clone was seen a few times. The chain couples TRBV4-3 to TRBJ1-1; TRBD1 is a possible D gene (5 bases). The CDR3 is 18 amino acids. V was clipped by 0 bases and J by 5 bases, with 22 bases between them. The germline CDR1 and CDR2 sequences are LGHNA and YSLEER. This CDR3 reads CASSQDYQGSYSGTEAFF. The CDR3 DNA reads TGCGCCAGCAGCCAAGATTATCAGGGATCTTACTCAGGGACTGAAGCTTTCTTT.

The sample holds a few counts of this clone. The CDR3 region is CASSEYNSYEQYF. The CDR3 bases are TGTGCCAGCAGTGAATATAATTCTTACGAGCAGTACTTC. V is TRBV25-1 and J is TRBJ2-7; D not certain. The CDR3 length is 13 residues. The germline V gene encodes CDR1 MGHDK and CDR2 SYGVNS. Trimming stripped 0 bases from V and 4 bases from J, with 7 bases between.

The chain carries TRBV19 and TRBJ2-7, with D unresolved. This CDR3 region has 14 residues. V gave up 3 bases and J gave up 3 bases, with 12 bases separating them. CDR1 and CDR2 (germline): LNHDA, SQIVND (reference sequence). CDR3: CASSMVHTFYEQYF. CDR3 coding DNA: TGTGCCAGTAGTATGGTACACACATTCTACGAGCAGTACTTC. Filled out from reference TRBV19 and TRBJ2-7, the complete variable domain reads DGGITQSPKYLFRKEGQNVTLSCEQNLNHDAMYWYRQDPGQGLRLIYYSQIVNDFQKGDIAEGYSVSREKKESFPLTVTSAQKNPTAFYLCASSMVHTFYEQYFGPGTRLTVT.

J is TRBJ1-1 and V is TRBV7-2; no firm D call. The germline V and J ends were trimmed by 7 bases and 5 bases, with 14 bases remaining between them. Germline values: CDR1 SGHTA, CDR2 FQGNSA. The CDR3 covers 13 residues. The CDR3 here is CASTLYPETEAFF. CDR3 DNA sequence: TGTGCCAGCACCCTTTACCCGGAGACTGAAGCTTTCTTT. Combining the CDR3 with reference TRBV7-2 and TRBJ1-1 gives the whole variable domain GAGVSQSPSNKVTEKGKDVELRCDPISGHTALYWYRQSLGQGLEFLIYFQGNSAPDKSGLPSDRFSAERTGGSVSTLTIQRTQQEDSAVYLCASTLYPETEAFFGQGTRLTVV.

This clone is labeled medium-sized. The rearrangement links TRBV13 to TRBJ2-2, with 11 bases that match TRBD2. Per the germline V gene, CDR1 is PRHDT and CDR2 is FYEKMQ (reference sequence). The V segment lost 5 bases and the J segment 7 bases; nucleotides outside the gene matches: 6. The CDR3 runs 15 residues. This chain's CDR3 is CASSPSGTSGGELFF. As DNA, the CDR3 is TGTGCCAGCAGCCCCAGCGGGACTAGCGGCGGGGAGCTGTTTTTT.

CDR3 sequence: CASSQAGTGVYEQYF. Written as DNA, the CDR3 is TGCGCCAGCAGCCAAGCGGGGACAGGGGTTTACGAGCAGTACTTC. The J gene is TRBJ2-7, the V gene TRBV4-3, with 10 bases matching TRBD1. V lost 1 base and J lost 4; bases outside the gene matches: 4. This CDR3 has 15 amino acids. CDR1 is LGHNA and CDR2 is YSLEER in the germline V gene.